These 5 T cell receptor beta chains share one sample of origin, sequenced in a study of T cell responses to AZD1222 COVID-19 vaccine (dated by TCRdb to the early 2020s). Receptor amplification or capture employed the immunoSEQ multiplex PCR assay. The immuneACCESS repertoire file appears here via TCRdb, limited to in-frame rearrangements. These files lack a portion of the clones; in checked studies, under half of the deficit traces to unresolved V genes, and the cause of the others is not known. The sample data list 150,000 to 200,000 clones, and more than 80% of these were observed just once. Approximately 4% of the sample belongs to the ten largest clones. The time point label on this specimen signifies: about 28 days (+/-7) after the second vaccine dose. In light of the paper, this sample's treatment or condition label describes: meningococcal conjugate vaccine given as trial control. The specimen was peripheral blood, collected 28 days after the second dose of the MenACWY control vaccine. The receptors stem from an adult who received the MenACWY meningococcal vaccine as a control.

This clone has a single count. The chain combines TRBV2 with TRBJ1-1, with D hard to call. Germline V CDR1 and CDR2: SNHLY, FYNNEI. Trimming took 7 bases from V and 1 from J, leaving 10 bases between them. This CDR3 region has 13 residues. The CDR3 DNA follows: TGTGCCAGCACGGCAAACGAGAACACTGAAGCTTTCTTT. This gives the protein CASTANENTEAFF.

This chain joins TRBV19 and TRBJ2-7, with 7 bases identical to TRBD2. Per germline, CDR1 LNHDA and CDR2 SQIVND (reference sequence). This CDR3 region has 16 residues. The V gene end was trimmed by 5 bases and the J gene end by 7 bases; junction bases not matched to a gene: 17. The CDR3 loop reads CASSARHGGGVLEQYF. CDR3 DNA sequence: TGTGCCAGTAGTGCCCGTCATGGGGGGGGAGTGTTGGAGCAGTACTTC.

The chain couples TRBV27 to TRBJ1-5; D is unresolved. CDR3 length: 17 residues. The V end was cut by 9 bases, the J end by 0 bases, with 21 bases between. Germline V lookup: CDR1 MNHEY, CDR2 SMNVEV (reference sequence). This CDR3 is CASTSGPPPYSNQPQHF. CDR3 nucleotide sequence: TGTGCCAGTACCTCCGGGCCCCCGCCTTATAGCAATCAGCCCCAGCATTTT.

The rearrangement joins TRBV4-3 to TRBJ1-4; D remains unclear. With 4 bases removed from V and 8 bases from J, the gap between germline ends came to 17 bases. Germline CDR1 reads LGHNA; CDR2 reads YSLEER. The CDR3 totals 15 residues. The CDR3 loop reads CASSPLVGVLEKLFF. As DNA, the CDR3 is TGCGCCAGCAGCCCCTTGGTTGGGGTATTAGAAAAACTGTTTTTT.

The CDR3 is CASSSETGVSGYTF. As DNA, the CDR3 is TGCGCCAGCAGCTCCGAGACAGGGGTAAGCGGCTACACCTTC. The V call is TRBV5-1, the J call TRBJ1-2; 8 bases are a match to TRBD1. The CDR3 runs to 14 residues. The V and J ends lost 3 bases and 8 bases, in that order; junction bases with no gene match: 9. Germline-derived CDR1 and CDR2 are SGHRS and YFSETQ.